These T cell receptor beta chains were read from a single sample in a study of T cell responses to AZD1222 COVID-19 vaccine. TCRdb's copy holds only in-frame clones and misses some; the assay was immunoSEQ multiplex PCR. The sample yields some 130,000 clones, around 86% seen once. The sample here was peripheral blood, taken on day 0 of AZD1222 vaccination. Receptor source: an adult in good health. Both conserved end residues are trimmed from each CDR3.

j_gene: TRBJ1-1
v_gene: TRBV7-2
CDR3aa: ASSPRDFLRVVNTEAF

j_gene: TRBJ1-1
v_gene: TRBV5-4
CDR3aa: ASSLGAGVNTEAF

j_gene: TRBJ1-1
v_gene: TRBV5-1
CDR3aa: ASSLAGLTNTEAF

j_gene: TRBJ1-2
v_gene: TRBV3-1/TRBV3-2
CDR3aa: ASSQDGRGNYGYT

j_gene: TRBJ2-5
v_gene: TRBV30
CDR3aa: AWTDTLRTQY

j_gene: TRBJ1-2
v_gene: TRBV7-9
CDR3aa: ASSLEGRGRVNYGYT

j_gene: TRBJ1-6
v_gene: TRBV7-9
CDR3aa: ASSGASYNSPLH

j_gene: TRBJ2-3
v_gene: TRBV30
CDR3aa: GLGGGLVDTQY

j_gene: TRBJ1-5
v_gene: TRBV7-9
CDR3aa: ASSPLGTLDQPQH

j_gene: TRBJ2-2
v_gene: TRBV10-3
CDR3aa: AILGNAGPGTGELF

j_gene: TRBJ2-5
v_gene: TRBV5-1
CDR3aa: ASSYSGGQETQY

j_gene: TRBJ2-7
v_gene: TRBV11-1
CDR3aa: ASSLYSSYEQY

j_gene: TRBJ1-2
v_gene: TRBV19
CDR3aa: ASNGGGEIYGYT

j_gene: TRBJ2-7
v_gene: TRBV25-1
CDR3aa: ASSVTRDIGSYEQY

j_gene: TRBJ1-5
v_gene: TRBV3-1/TRBV3-2
CDR3aa: ASSPGGGRGFGNQPQH

j_gene: TRBJ1-5
v_gene: TRBV5-1
CDR3aa: ASSLGGPNQPQH

j_gene: TRBJ1-5
v_gene: TRBV7-2
CDR3aa: ASSPNGFYQPQH

j_gene: TRBJ1-2
v_gene: TRBV7-9
CDR3aa: ASSLTRYGYT

j_gene: TRBJ1-2
v_gene: TRBV6-2/TRBV6-3
CDR3aa: ASSKRDLVYGYT

j_gene: TRBJ2-5
v_gene: TRBV7-2
CDR3aa: ASSPQADETQY

j_gene: TRBJ1-5
v_gene: TRBV27
CDR3aa: ASSWTLDQPQH

j_gene: TRBJ1-1
v_gene: TRBV27
CDR3aa: ASSLGGGTEAF

j_gene: TRBJ1-4
v_gene: TRBV18
CDR3aa: ASSSPGQGTRKEKLF

j_gene: TRBJ2-5
v_gene: TRBV2
CDR3aa: ASREETQY

j_gene: TRBJ1-1
v_gene: TRBV6-5
CDR3aa: ASSYSSSLNTEAF

j_gene: TRBJ2-1
v_gene: TRBV29-1
CDR3aa: SVEDSHNEQF

j_gene: TRBJ2-7
v_gene: TRBV18
CDR3aa: ASSPSRVRVAPYEQY

j_gene: TRBJ2-7
v_gene: TRBV23-1
CDR3aa: ASSQNPTGGPFDYEQY

j_gene: TRBJ1-2
v_gene: TRBV6-5
CDR3aa: ASSYQGRGYT

j_gene: TRBJ1-2
v_gene: TRBV21-1
CDR3aa: ASSKYVGTGKGYT

j_gene: TRBJ1-1
v_gene: TRBV5-1
CDR3aa: ASRESPNTEAF

j_gene: TRBJ1-3
v_gene: TRBV2
CDR3aa: ASSPDSTGNTIY

j_gene: TRBJ2-7
v_gene: TRBV25-1
CDR3aa: ASTPLSGTGDYEQY

j_gene: TRBJ1-2
v_gene: TRBV19
CDR3aa: ARPRPLYYGYT

j_gene: TRBJ1-1
v_gene: TRBV12-3/TRBV12-4
CDR3aa: ASSFQVGTEAF

j_gene: TRBJ2-2
v_gene: TRBV6-5
CDR3aa: ASLERGELF

j_gene: TRBJ2-2
v_gene: TRBV4-1
CDR3aa: ASSQAASTGELF

j_gene: TRBJ1-2
v_gene: TRBV11-3
CDR3aa: ASRPGTLSYT

j_gene: TRBJ2-2
v_gene: TRBV27
CDR3aa: ASSRTGSSTNTGELF

j_gene: TRBJ1-2
v_gene: TRBV19
CDR3aa: ASSIPRGYGYT

j_gene: TRBJ1-4
v_gene: TRBV6-5
CDR3aa: ASSYAGPSNEKLF

j_gene: TRBJ1-2
v_gene: TRBV20-1
CDR3aa: SARDLDGYT

j_gene: TRBJ1-4
v_gene: TRBV11-1
CDR3aa: ASSSTQGAGEKLF

j_gene: TRBJ2-5
v_gene: TRBV3-1/TRBV3-2
CDR3aa: ASSQDGETQY

j_gene: TRBJ2-1
v_gene: TRBV6-5
CDR3aa: ASRGTNNEQF

j_gene: TRBJ1-1
v_gene: TRBV21-1
CDR3aa: ASSTGPNTEAF

j_gene: TRBJ2-2
v_gene: TRBV3-1/TRBV3-2
CDR3aa: ASSQDIGRLNTGELF

j_gene: TRBJ1-6
v_gene: TRBV11-2
CDR3aa: ASSLLGPLH

j_gene: TRBJ2-5
v_gene: TRBV10-3
CDR3aa: AISLSEAETQY

j_gene: TRBJ2-1
v_gene: TRBV7-2
CDR3aa: ASRSEWTSLF

j_gene: TRBJ1-2
v_gene: TRBV24-1
CDR3aa: ATSEATGNGYT

j_gene: TRBJ1-6
v_gene: TRBV7-9
CDR3aa: ASSLRGRVSSPLH

j_gene: TRBJ1-1
v_gene: TRBV6-5
CDR3aa: ASSGTVNTEAF

j_gene: TRBJ1-1
v_gene: TRBV5-8
CDR3aa: ASSFGSGLGGTEAF

j_gene: TRBJ1-2
v_gene: TRBV6-2/TRBV6-3
CDR3aa: ASSYGPREHYGYT